Listed here is a single T cell receptor (beta chain). V was pared by 6 bases and J by 2 bases, with 5 bases of the junction left unmatched. Germline assignment: CDR1 SEHNR and CDR2 FQNEAQ (reference sequence). CDR3 length: 15 amino acids. TCRdb passed the 5' RACE reads through MiXCR, listing each CDR3 protein once. The table lists a few hundred thousand distinct CDR3 sequences, roughly 7.1% of them singletons. This specimen comes from a study of identical twins. The same sample was also used in a study of T cells expressing NK-cell markers.

The specimen was CD8+ T cells sorted from blood. The receptor was isolated from a woman aged 18 to 35 in good health. The chain joins TRBV7-9 to TRBJ2-3; 10 nucleotides line up with TRBD1. The CDR3: CASRAGTGVTDTQYF. The CDR3, as DNA: TGTGCCAGCAGGGCCGGGACAGGGGTCACAGATACGCAGTATTTT.